A selection of T cell receptor beta chains follows, all from one sample in a study of shared clonotypes between healthy human individuals. Libraries were prepared by immunoSEQ multiplex PCR; TCRdb keeps only in-frame clonotypes and omits some of them. The sample consists of roughly 530,000 clones, almost 97% of them appearing once. Sequencing used naive CD4+ T cells sorted from blood. The origin of the receptors is a woman younger than 45 in good health. CDR3s include the opening cysteine and the closing phenylalanine or tryptophan. Each record gives: D gene, J gene, V gene, clone size, CDR3 protein, CDR3 DNA. A D gene is named only where the DNA matches it firmly. Clone size is not always given. Where it is, it says once, few, many or a class for expanded clones.

D: -
J: TRBJ2-7
V: TRBV6-5
size: -
CDR3: CASTGPGWSEQYF
DNA: TGTGCCAGCACCGGGCCAGGTTGGAGCGAGCAGTACTTC

D: TRBD1
J: TRBJ2-7
V: TRBV25-1
size: -
CDR3: CASSDPGTGGSYEQYF
DNA: TGTGCCAGCAGTGACCCGGGGACAGGGGGCTCCTACGAGCAGTACTTC

D: -
J: TRBJ1-2
V: TRBV30
size: -
CDR3: CAWSFPNSNYGYTF
DNA: TGTGCCTGGAGTTTCCCGAACTCTAACTATGGCTACACCTTC

D: TRBD2
J: TRBJ2-7
V: TRBV7-9
size: once
CDR3: CASSLGLAGGRPYEQYF
DNA: TGTGCCAGCAGCCTGGGACTAGCGGGAGGCAGACCCTACGAGCAGTACTTC

D: TRBD2
J: TRBJ2-2
V: TRBV13
size: -
CDR3: CASSHGTSLAGELFF
DNA: TGTGCCAGCAGCCACGGGACTAGCCTAGCCGGGGAGCTGTTTTTT

D: TRBD2
J: TRBJ2-5
V: TRBV7-6
size: -
CDR3: CASSTPGGADQETQYF
DNA: TGTGCCAGCAGTACCCCGGGGGGGGCGGACCAAGAGACCCAGTACTTC

D: TRBD2
J: TRBJ2-3
V: TRBV6-5
size: -
CDR3: CASSPTSGRLYTQYF
DNA: TGTGCCAGCAGTCCGACTAGCGGGAGACTATATACGCAGTATTTT

D: -
J: TRBJ2-7
V: TRBV11-2
size: once
CDR3: CASGGTIYEQYF
DNA: TGTGCCAGCGGAGGGACGATCTACGAGCAGTACTTC

D: -
J: TRBJ2-1
V: TRBV15
size: -
CDR3: CATSRPPREQFF
DNA: TGTGCCACCAGCAGACCCCCCCGTGAGCAGTTCTTC

D: -
J: TRBJ1-5
V: TRBV19
size: -
CDR3: CASRVTNSNQPQHF
DNA: TGTGCCAGTAGGGTCACTAATAGCAATCAGCCCCAGCATTTT

D: TRBD2
J: TRBJ2-7
V: TRBV28
size: -
CDR3: CASTLAGGSYEQYF
DNA: TGTGCCAGCACCCTAGCGGGAGGCTCCTACGAGCAGTACTTC

D: TRBD2
J: TRBJ2-7
V: TRBV5-4
size: -
CDR3: CASSSEAGGGSYEQYF
DNA: TGTGCCAGCAGCTCGGAAGCGGGAGGGGGCTCCTACGAGCAGTACTTC

D: TRBD1
J: TRBJ1-1
V: TRBV7-2
size: -
CDR3: CASTQTGHGTEAFF
DNA: TGTGCCAGCACCCAGACAGGGCACGGCACTGAAGCTTTCTTT

D: TRBD1
J: TRBJ1-2
V: TRBV18
size: -
CDR3: CASSSGQGVSFSGYTF
DNA: TGTGCCAGCTCATCGGGACAGGGGGTTTCATTTTCAGGCTACACCTTC

D: TRBD1
J: TRBJ2-7
V: TRBV4-1
size: -
CDR3: CASSQTGTGGFEQYF
DNA: TGCGCCAGCAGCCAAACCGGGACAGGGGGTTTCGAGCAGTACTTC

D: -
J: TRBJ2-3
V: TRBV6-5
size: -
CDR3: CASSYSGIGTDTQYF
DNA: TGTGCCAGCAGTTACTCGGGGATTGGCACAGATACGCAGTATTTT

D: TRBD1
J: TRBJ1-2
V: TRBV27
size: -
CDR3: CASSSHGQGYGYTF
DNA: TGTGCCAGCAGTTCCCATGGACAGGGTTATGGCTACACCTTC

D: -
J: TRBJ1-5
V: TRBV28
size: -
CDR3: CASNPRGWSGNQPQHF
DNA: TGTGCCAGTAACCCCAGGGGATGGAGTGGGAATCAGCCCCAGCATTTT

D: -
J: TRBJ2-1
V: TRBV20-1
size: -
CDR3: CSASPGDEQFF
DNA: TGCAGTGCTAGTCCGGGGGATGAGCAGTTCTTC

D: -
J: TRBJ2-5
V: TRBV7-7
size: -
CDR3: CASSLARATQETQYF
DNA: TGTGCCAGCAGCTTAGCGCGGGCAACACAAGAGACCCAGTACTTC

D: -
J: TRBJ2-2
V: TRBV5-1
size: -
CDR3: CASSRDVSGRTGELFF
DNA: TGCGCCAGCAGCAGGGATGTTAGCGGTCGCACCGGGGAGCTGTTTTTT

D: TRBD2
J: TRBJ2-3
V: TRBV28
size: -
CDR3: CASSSNSGAGTDTQYF
DNA: TGTGCCAGCAGTTCTAATAGCGGGGCAGGCACAGATACGCAGTATTTT

D: -
J: TRBJ2-1
V: TRBV7-9
size: -
CDR3: CASSLDRVSYNEQFF
DNA: TGTGCCAGCAGCTTAGACAGGGTTTCCTACAATGAGCAGTTCTTC

D: -
J: TRBJ1-1
V: TRBV29-1
size: -
CDR3: CSVEVSGIDTEAFF
DNA: TGCAGCGTTGAAGTCTCGGGTATCGACACTGAAGCTTTCTTT

D: TRBD2
J: TRBJ2-4
V: TRBV11-2
size: -
CDR3: CASSLGLAGLGKNIQYF
DNA: TGTGCCAGCAGCTTGGGACTAGCGGGACTGGGCAAAAACATTCAGTACTTC

D: -
J: TRBJ1-5
V: TRBV19
size: -
CDR3: CASSGQIHSNQPQHF
DNA: TGTGCCAGTAGTGGACAGATTCATAGCAATCAGCCCCAGCATTTT

D: -
J: TRBJ2-7
V: TRBV10-3
size: -
CDR3: CAISVTGSGGEQYF
DNA: TGTGCCATCAGTGTCACAGGGAGCGGTGGCGAGCAGTACTTC

D: -
J: TRBJ2-3
V: TRBV2
size: once
CDR3: CASRAGPQTTDTQYF
DNA: TGTGCCAGCAGGGCCGGGCCCCAAACCACAGATACGCAGTATTTT

D: TRBD2
J: TRBJ2-1
V: TRBV5-1
size: -
CDR3: CASRSGSGRAIKLYNEQFF
DNA: TGCGCCAGCAGGTCGGGTAGCGGGAGGGCAATTAAGCTATACAATGAGCAGTTCTTC

D: -
J: TRBJ2-2
V: TRBV7-2
size: -
CDR3: CASNKLGWASTNTGELFF
DNA: TGTGCCAGCAACAAACTTGGCTGGGCCTCGACTAACACCGGGGAGCTGTTTTTT

D: -
J: TRBJ2-7
V: TRBV5-1
size: -
CDR3: CASSLDPSYEQYF
DNA: TGCGCCAGCAGCTTGGATCCCTCCTACGAGCAGTACTTC

D: -
J: TRBJ2-7
V: TRBV28
size: -
CDR3: CASSISSGFSYEQYF
DNA: TGTGCCAGCAGTATAAGCTCCGGGTTCTCCTACGAGCAGTACTTC

D: -
J: TRBJ2-5
V: TRBV7-4
size: once
CDR3: CASSRRWETQYF
DNA: TGTGCCAGCAGCCGGCGGTGGGAGACCCAGTACTTC

D: TRBD2
J: TRBJ2-7
V: TRBV4-1
size: -
CDR3: CASSHQPGLAREQYF
DNA: TGCGCCAGCAGCCATCAACCGGGACTAGCACGCGAGCAGTACTTC

D: TRBD2
J: TRBJ2-7
V: TRBV30
size: -
CDR3: CAWRGTSGRYYEQYF
DNA: TGTGCCTGGAGGGGGACTAGCGGGAGATACTACGAGCAGTACTTC

D: -
J: TRBJ1-1
V: TRBV10-1
size: -
CDR3: CASSPNNVLTEAFF
DNA: TGCGCCAGCAGTCCTAACAACGTACTCACTGAAGCTTTCTTT

D: TRBD2
J: TRBJ2-7
V: TRBV2
size: -
CDR3: CASSGSGRGSSYEQYF
DNA: TGTGCCAGCAGCGGGAGCGGGAGGGGTAGCTCCTACGAGCAGTACTTC

D: TRBD2
J: TRBJ2-1
V: TRBV29-1
size: -
CDR3: CSVDVLAGVFEQFF
DNA: TGCAGCGTTGACGTACTAGCGGGAGTTTTTGAGCAGTTCTTC

D: -
J: TRBJ1-5
V: TRBV7-3
size: -
CDR3: CASNKYSNQPQHF
DNA: TGTGCCAGCAACAAATATAGCAATCAGCCCCAGCATTTT

D: TRBD2
J: TRBJ2-2
V: TRBV19
size: once
CDR3: CASSGGDFPNTGELFF
DNA: TGTGCCAGTAGTGGGGGGGACTTCCCGAACACCGGGGAGCTGTTTTTT

D: -
J: TRBJ2-7
V: TRBV2
size: once
CDR3: CAIRRGKEDEQYF
DNA: TGTGCCATTCGAAGGGGTAAGGAGGACGAGCAGTACTTC

D: -
J: TRBJ2-7
V: TRBV4-1
size: -
CDR3: CASSQDGGISTYEQYF
DNA: TGCGCCAGCAGCCAAGACGGCGGGATAAGCACCTACGAGCAGTACTTC

D: TRBD2
J: TRBJ2-3
V: TRBV28
size: -
CDR3: CASSRIRKREYDTQYF
DNA: TGTGCCAGCAGTCGGATAAGAAAGCGGGAGTACGATACGCAGTATTTT

D: -
J: TRBJ2-5
V: TRBV19
size: -
CDR3: CASSIQETQYF
DNA: TGTGCCAGTAGTATCCAAGAGACCCAGTACTTC

D: -
J: TRBJ1-2
V: TRBV6-1
size: -
CDR3: CASRDGTPTNYGYTF
DNA: TGTGCCAGCAGGGATGGGACACCTACTAACTATGGCTACACCTTC

D: -
J: TRBJ1-1
V: TRBV5-6
size: few
CDR3: CASSFAGLNTEAFF
DNA: TGTGCCAGCAGCTTTGCCGGGCTGAACACTGAAGCTTTCTTT

D: -
J: TRBJ2-7
V: TRBV5-1
size: once
CDR3: CASSTLLGVSEQYF
DNA: TGCGCCAGCAGCACACTCTTGGGGGTATCCGAGCAGTACTTC